This T cell receptor beta chain was observed in a study of vaccination effects on CD4 cells after COVID-19 (dated by TCRdb to the early 2020s). Background for the entire study: In the ViraFEST assay, PBMC were stimulated with viral peptide pools, and antigen-specific CD4+ T cell clonotypes were then identified by expansion using TCR sequencing. Post-vaccine samples across the study were collected a median of 72 days after the second dose, with a range of 14 to 241. About 2 million PBMC per well were cultured in IMDM with roughly 5% human AB serum, 10 IU/ml IL-2 and gentamicin, plus 10 ug/ml peptides. In both COVID-19 convalescent patients and infection-naive vaccine recipients, the study compared SARS-CoV-2 spike-specific CD4+ TCR repertoires from before mRNA vaccination with those from after it. Altogether, 10 COVID-19 convalescent patients and 4 SARS-CoV-2-naive healthy vaccine recipients made up the full study. Cultures from other donors in the study were sequenced using the Oncomine TCR Beta short-read assay on an Illumina iSeq 100. Results and caveats for the whole study, not just this receptor: In healthy vaccine recipients, vaccine-induced clones were almost all SARS-CoV-2 mono-reactive, with only 1 of 255 being cross-reactive with common cold coronaviruses. Clones induced by infection and clones induced by vaccination both contracted markedly at late timepoints after vaccination, which fits with T cell responses waning over time. The study was limited by a small number of convalescent patients, and early post-infection timepoints were lacking.

Points on this clone: The target of this receptor is not known. One base away there is no much larger clone; base qualities are not given.

The germline V gene encodes CDR1 MNHEY and CDR2 SVGAGI. Taken from cysteine to phenylalanine, the CDR3 has 13 residues. Solely the CDR3 DNA is kept, with 39 bases framed from the first base. Germline trimming amounts to 7 bases on V and 11 bases on J, with 9 as the count of junction bases outside the gene matches. After approximately eleven days of culture, CD4+ T cells were isolated with the EasySep CD4+ T cell isolation kit. Each participant got two doses of an mRNA SARS-CoV-2 vaccine, either BNT162b2 or mRNA-1273. Healthy vaccine recipients had no prior SARS-CoV-2 infection, confirmed by negative nucleocapsid antibodies before and after vaccination. On days 3 and 7, half of the culture medium was replaced with fresh IL-2-containing medium. Unless noted otherwise, every peptide stimulation condition was cultured in triplicate wells. Using Ficoll-Paque Plus gradient centrifugation, PBMC were separated from whole blood and then either used fresh or cryopreserved at -140C. The QIAamp micro DNA kit was used to extract genomic DNA from the cultured CD4+ T cells.

The method behind the library was the immunoSEQ multiplex PCR assay. DNA from the CD4+ T cells that had been cultured and isolated underwent TCR beta CDR3 sequencing. The study's own analysis went as follows. Non-productive TCR sequences were removed, reads were trimmed to the CDR3 region, and CDR3s of at least 7 amino acids were retained. The MANAFEST web app was used to pick out antigen-specific clonotypes by comparing their expansion in peptide wells with that in reference cultures. For clones to be considered positive, expansion at FDR<0.05 versus reference and all other wells, an odds ratio above 5, and a frequency above 0.1% in two replicate wells were required. A clonotype was called cross-reactive if it was significantly expanded both in SARS-CoV-2 spike wells and in at least one common cold coronavirus spike condition. CDR3 similarity was assessed by Levenshtein distance with the stringdist R package, and unrooted trees were built with ape in R 3.6.1. TCRdb holds this immuneACCESS table with in-frame rearrangements only. Some clones are missing; in checked studies, unresolved V genes explain under half, and the rest has no known cause. V, J and clone size are taken as reported in that table, and D and trimming were inferred from the DNA itself. The sample table contains more than 55,000 clones; only one count was recorded for less than 80% of them. The top ten hold approximately 4.5% of the sample.

Source: CD4+ T cells from PBMCs cultured without peptide, taken after COVID-19 vaccination. Recombination connected TRBV6-5 to TRBJ1-1; 11 bases in between match TRBD1. This receptor was obtained from a human donor who received a COVID-19 vaccine. In nucleotide form, the sequence is TGTGCCAGCACCCGGGACAGGGGGGATTGGGCTTTCTTT. It is translated as CASTRDRGDWAFF.